A single sample gave rise to the 25 T cell receptor beta chains below, sequenced in a study of OX40 agonist ivuxolimab in advanced cancers. The table came from immunoSEQ multiplex PCR; TCRdb's copy has only in-frame clones and leaves some out. Of approximately 43,000 clones listed, more than 75% are singletons. This specimen was CD4+ or CD8+ T cells sorted from blood, taken in a trial of the OX40 agonist ivuxolimab. The receptors shown here come from an adult with an advanced solid tumor such as melanoma, head and neck, liver or kidney cancer.

This clone was seen a single time. The rearrangement links TRBV6-1 to TRBJ2-2, with a weak D call TRBD2 (6 bases). The V end lost 6 bases, the J end lost 6 bases, and 17 bases lay between the germline ends. Germline lookup yields CDR1 MNHNS and CDR2 SASEGT. The CDR3 loop spans 15 amino acids. In nucleotides, the CDR3 is TGTGCCAGCAGACTAACGGGGGAGACCCCCGGGGAGCTGTTTTTT. Amino acids: CASRLTGETPGELFF.

This clone appeared a single time. The chain has TRBV9 and TRBJ2-1, with 8 bases identical to TRBD1. V was pared by 0 bases and J by 12 bases, with 8 bases of the junction left unmatched. Germline values: CDR1 SGDLS, CDR2 YYNGEE. The CDR3 runs 14 residues. DNA of the CDR3: TGTGCCAGCAGCGTAGGCGGACAGGGAAGGGGGCAGTTCTTC. It specifies CASSVGGQGRGQFF.

This chain connects TRBV10-1 to TRBJ2-5; possibly TRBD2 for D (6 bases). Trimming took 5 bases from V and 3 from J, leaving 16 bases between them. CDR1 and CDR2 from the germline V gene are WNHNN and SYGVQD (reference sequence). The CDR3 loop spans 15 amino acids. The CDR3 here is CASSPGDGTKETQYF. Written as DNA, the CDR3 is TGCGCCAGCAGTCCGGGAGATGGTACAAAAGAGACCCAGTACTTC.

The count of this clone is one. This chain links TRBV29-1 with TRBJ2-5, with D unresolved. This CDR3 has 13 residues. Trimming pared 5 bases from V and 4 bases from J, leaving 14 bases between. Per germline, CDR1 SQVTM and CDR2 ANQGSEA. This CDR3 is CSVLGRYRETQYF. The DNA for the CDR3 is TGCAGCGTTCTCGGCAGGTACCGAGAGACCCAGTACTTC.

The chain is built from TRBV11-3 and TRBJ2-1; TRBD2 is a possible D gene (5 bases). Germline V CDR1 and CDR2: SGHNT, YENEEA. This CDR3 comprises 16 residues. Trimming took off 3 bases at V and 0 bases at J, with 12 bases between the two ends. CDR3 in amino acids: CASSLHGESSYNEQFF. The CDR3 region has the DNA TGTGCCAGCAGCTTGCACGGGGAGAGCTCCTACAATGAGCAGTTCTTC.

The chain recombines TRBV6-5 with TRBJ2-7; D unclear. This CDR3 spans 11 amino acids. Trimming shortened V by 5 bases and J by 6 bases, and 8 bases separated the two germline ends. Germline V gene data show CDR1 as MNHEY and CDR2 as SVGAGI. The CDR3 nucleotides are TGTGCCAGCAGTGAGGTCGGCGAGCAGTACTTC. It yields the protein CASSEVGEQYF.

This chain uses TRBV4-1 with TRBJ2-3; 10 nucleotides align to TRBD2. Looked up from germline, CDR1 is MGHRA and CDR2 is YSYEKL. CDR3 length equals 16 residues. V lost 0 bases to trimming and J lost 6 bases; unmatched junction nucleotides: 6. The chain's CDR3 is CASSQDGAGGRDTQYF. In DNA form, the CDR3 reads TGCGCCAGCAGCCAAGATGGAGCGGGGGGGCGCGATACGCAGTATTTT.

The chain combines TRBV11-2 with TRBJ2-1, with 8 bases fitting TRBD1. The trim removed 4 bases at V and 7 bases at J, leaving 15 bases unmatched. Germline lookup yields CDR1 SGHAT and CDR2 FQNNGV. The CDR3 is 17 residues long. CDR3 amino acids: CASSSTDRAYTRNEQFF. The CDR3 DNA reads as TGTGCCAGCAGCTCCACGGACAGGGCTTACACCCGAAATGAGCAGTTCTTC.

In this sample, this clone turned up once. This sequence joins TRBV7-2 and TRBJ2-1; 7 nucleotides agree with TRBD2. This CDR3 is built from 12 residues. CDR1 is SGHTA, CDR2 FQGNSA, per germline. The J segment lost 16 bases and the V segment lost 3 bases, leaving 9 bases of the junction unmatched. The CDR3: CASSFQRDEYFF. The CDR3, as DNA: TGTGCCAGCAGCTTTCAGCGGGACGAATATTTCTTC.

The chain joins TRBV5-5 to TRBJ2-2; D not resolved. Germline V gene lookup returns CDR1 SGHKS and CDR2 YYEKEE (reference sequence). The ends were cut back, 2 bases at V and 4 bases at J, with 6 bases in the middle. The CDR3 contains 13 residues. The CDR3 loop is CASSFWGTGELFF. In DNA form, the CDR3 reads TGTGCCAGCAGCTTCTGGGGCACCGGGGAGCTGTTTTTT.

This clone was seen just once. The rearrangement joins TRBV7-9 to TRBJ2-1, with D tentatively TRBD2 (6 bases). This CDR3 spans 17 amino acids. Germline values: CDR1 SEHNR, CDR2 FQNEAQ (reference sequence). V gave up 0 bases and J gave up 8 bases, with 20 bases separating them. Written as DNA, the CDR3 is TGTGCCAGCAGCTTAGCGGGGTTGCCTAGCGAAGGGTATGAGCAGTTCTTC. It translates to CASSLAGLPSEGYEQFF.

This chain connects TRBV6-5 to TRBJ1-1; no reliable D call. The V end lost 3 bases, the J end lost 2 bases, and 13 bases lay between the germline ends. The CDR3 runs to 15 residues. The germline gives CDR1 MNHEY, CDR2 SVGAGI. The CDR3 loop is CASSYGGGVNTEAFF. Written as DNA, the CDR3 is TGTGCCAGCAGTTATGGTGGTGGCGTAAACACTGAAGCTTTCTTT.

The rearrangement joins TRBV9 to TRBJ2-1, with 7 bases fitting TRBD2. The germline V gene encodes CDR1 SGDLS and CDR2 YYNGEE. The V and J ends lost 0 bases and 7 bases, in that order; junction bases with no gene match: 1. The length of the CDR3 is 13 residues. The CDR3 here is CASSVGGGNEQFF. CDR3 nucleotide sequence: TGTGCCAGCAGCGTAGGCGGGGGTAATGAGCAGTTCTTC.

The rearrangement links TRBV2 to TRBJ1-2; D is unresolved. Trimming removed 2 bases at V and 6 bases at J, with 7 bases between. The CDR3 is made up of 12 amino acids. The germline V gene encodes CDR1 SNHLY and CDR2 FYNNEI. CDR3 nucleotide sequence: TGTGCCAGCAGTGAAAGCGGGGATGGCTACACCTTC. Translated, it gives CASSESGDGYTF.

This clone was seen a few times. The chain combines TRBV4-2 with TRBJ1-5, with D uncertain. Germline V CDR1 and CDR2: LGHNA, YNFKEQ. The length of the CDR3 is 13 residues. V gave up 1 base and J gave up 5 bases, with 6 bases separating them. CDR3 bases: TGTGCCAGCAGCCAAGTGGGGTATCAGCCCCAGCATTTT. Encoded protein: CASSQVGYQPQHF.

This clone was seen only once. The CDR3 sequence is CASSSLDGAGANVLTF. The CDR3 nucleotides are TGCGCCAGCAGCTCGCTCGACGGAGCTGGGGCCAACGTCCTGACTTTC. This rearrangement joins TRBV4-1 to TRBJ2-6; D is unclear. CDR3 length: 16 residues. V was shortened by 5 bases and J by 2 bases, with 13 bases between the two germline ends. Germline lookup yields CDR1 MGHRA and CDR2 YSYEKL.

This clone was counted a few times. V and J are TRBV4-1 and TRBJ1-1; D remains unclear. V lost 0 bases and J 1 base, leaving 18 bases between the germline ends. This CDR3 spans 18 amino acids. Per the germline V gene, CDR1 is MGHRA and CDR2 is YSYEKL. CDR3 coding DNA: TGCGCCAGCAGCCAAGATATGGCCCGCTTGACCTGGAACACTGAAGCTTTCTTT. Its translation: CASSQDMARLTWNTEAFF.

V gene TRBV2 combines with J gene TRBJ1-2, with 8 nucleotides matching TRBD1. V was pared by 7 bases and J by 5 bases, with 6 bases of the junction left unmatched. Germline V gene data show CDR1 as SNHLY and CDR2 as FYNNEI. The length of the CDR3 is 13 residues. CDR3 protein: CASTGQGGYGYTF. The CDR3 bases are TGTGCCAGCACCGGACAGGGAGGGTATGGCTACACCTTC. The full variable domain, rest sourced from reference TRBV2 and TRBJ1-2, is EPEVTQTPSHQVTQMGQEVILRCVPISNHLYFYWYRQILGQKVEFLVSFYNNEISEKSEIFDDQFSVERPDGSNFTLKIRSTKLEDSAMYFCASTGQGGYGYTFGSGTRLTVV.

This clone was seen more than once but under ten times. J is TRBJ2-7 and V is TRBV5-1; 10 bases agree with TRBD1. Germline trimming cut 0 bases from V and 0 bases from J; bases unmatched to any gene: 0. The CDR3 length is 15 residues. Germline V gene lookup returns CDR1 SGHRS and CDR2 YFSETQ. The DNA of the CDR3 is TGCGCCAGCAGCTTGGGACAGGGGGCCTCCTACGAGCAGTACTTC. It encodes CASSLGQGASYEQYF.

The chain couples TRBV5-4 to TRBJ1-5; D is perhaps TRBD1 (5 bases). Trimming took 1 base from V and 6 from J, leaving 5 bases between them. The CDR3 consists of 12 residues. Germline lookup yields CDR1 SGHNT and CDR2 YYREEE (reference sequence). This CDR3 is CASSLQGQPQHF. The CDR3 DNA reads TGTGCCAGCAGCTTGCAGGGTCAGCCCCAGCATTTT.

This clone was seen more than once but under ten times. V and J are TRBV4-1 and TRBJ2-7; the D gene could be TRBD1 or TRBD2 (5 bases each). The germline V gene has CDR1 MGHRA and CDR2 YSYEKL. Trimming took off 0 bases at V and 6 bases at J, with 12 bases between the two ends. The CDR3 is made up of 14 amino acids. The CDR3 coding sequence is TGCGCCAGCAGCCAAGAGGGTCGAGGGACCGAGCAGTACTTC. Translated: CASSQEGRGTEQYF.

The V gene is TRBV27, the J gene TRBJ2-7; D may be TRBD1 or TRBD2 (5 bases each). V was trimmed by 11 bases and J by 5 bases, leaving 16 bases between them. Germline CDR1 is MNHEY and CDR2 is SMNVEV (reference sequence). The CDR3 contains 12 residues. The CDR3 here is CAESGTADEQYF. CDR3 nucleotide sequence: TGTGCCGAGTCGGGGACCGCGGACGAGCAGTACTTC.

The chain carries TRBV6-5 and TRBJ1-4; no reliable D call. The CDR3 sequence is 13 residues long. V lost 5 bases and J 3 bases, leaving 7 bases between the germline ends. Germline values: CDR1 MNHEY, CDR2 SVGAGI. As DNA, the CDR3 is TGTGCCAGCAGTAGCCGGCCTAATGAAAAACTGTTTTTT. Amino acid sequence: CASSSRPNEKLFF.

A word on this clone: One end of the junction does not line up with germline, which may come from a read error. V usage is TRBV5-8 and J usage is TRBJ2-5, with 8 bases fitting TRBD2. The CDR3 length is 14 residues. Germline CDR1 SGHTS, CDR2 YDEGEE. CDR3: CAGSPRGGIETQYF. The CDR3 bases are TGTGCCGGCAGCCCCCGGGGGGGAATAGAGACCCAGTACTTC.

By share of the sample, this clone is medium-sized. This rearrangement joins TRBV19 to TRBJ2-7, with D unclear. Germline CDR1 is LNHDA and CDR2 is SQIVND (reference sequence). The CDR3 runs 14 residues. V was pared by 10 bases and J by 5 bases, with 21 bases between. CDR3 DNA: TGTGCCACCCGAGGTGGCTTCCCAGAGAACGAGCAGTACTTC. This encodes CATRGGFPENEQYF.